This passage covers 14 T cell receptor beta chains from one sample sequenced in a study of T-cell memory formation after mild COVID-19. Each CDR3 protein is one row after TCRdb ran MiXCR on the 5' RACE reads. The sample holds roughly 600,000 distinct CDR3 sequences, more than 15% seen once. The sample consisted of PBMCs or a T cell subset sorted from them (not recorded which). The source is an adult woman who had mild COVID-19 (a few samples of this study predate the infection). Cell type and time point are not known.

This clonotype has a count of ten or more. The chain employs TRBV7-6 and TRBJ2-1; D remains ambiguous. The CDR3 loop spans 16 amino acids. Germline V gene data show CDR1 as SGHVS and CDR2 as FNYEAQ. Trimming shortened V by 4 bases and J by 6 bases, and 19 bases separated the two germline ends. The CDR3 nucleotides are TGTGCCAGCAGCTCCGGGCCCACAGTGCGTGGCAATGAGCAGTTCTTC. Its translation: CASSSGPTVRGNEQFF.

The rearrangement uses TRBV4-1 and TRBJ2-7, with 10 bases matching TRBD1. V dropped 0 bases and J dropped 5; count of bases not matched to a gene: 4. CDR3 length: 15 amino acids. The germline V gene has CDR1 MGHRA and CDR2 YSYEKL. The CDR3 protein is CASSQERDRGHEQYF. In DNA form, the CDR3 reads TGCGCCAGCAGCCAAGAAAGGGACAGGGGCCACGAGCAGTACTTC.

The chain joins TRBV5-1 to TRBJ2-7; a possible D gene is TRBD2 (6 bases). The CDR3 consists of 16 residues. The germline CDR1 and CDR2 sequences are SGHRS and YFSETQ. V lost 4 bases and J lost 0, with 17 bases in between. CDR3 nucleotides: TGCGCCAGCAGCAGAATAACCGGGACTGGCTCCTACGAGCAGTACTTC. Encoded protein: CASSRITGTGSYEQYF.

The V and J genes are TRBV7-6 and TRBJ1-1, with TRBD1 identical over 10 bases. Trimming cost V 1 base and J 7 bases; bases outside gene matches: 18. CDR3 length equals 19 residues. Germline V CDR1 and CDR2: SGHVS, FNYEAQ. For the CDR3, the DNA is TGTGCCAGCAGCTTAGTATTCGAGACAGGGGGCATTCCATCCGATGAAGCTTTCTTT. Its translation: CASSLVFETGGIPSDEAFF.

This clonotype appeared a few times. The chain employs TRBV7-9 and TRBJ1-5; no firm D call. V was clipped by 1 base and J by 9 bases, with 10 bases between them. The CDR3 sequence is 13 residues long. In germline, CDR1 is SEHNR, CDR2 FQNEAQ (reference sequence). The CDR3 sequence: CASSLEGPAPQHF. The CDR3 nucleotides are TGTGCCAGCAGCTTAGAAGGGCCGGCGCCCCAGCATTTT.

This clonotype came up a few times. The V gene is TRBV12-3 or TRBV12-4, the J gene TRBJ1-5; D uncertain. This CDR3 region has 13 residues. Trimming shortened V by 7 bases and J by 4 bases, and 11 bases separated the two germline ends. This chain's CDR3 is CASTLISNQPQHF. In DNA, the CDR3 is TGTGCCAGCACCCTAATAAGTAATCAGCCCCAGCATTTT.

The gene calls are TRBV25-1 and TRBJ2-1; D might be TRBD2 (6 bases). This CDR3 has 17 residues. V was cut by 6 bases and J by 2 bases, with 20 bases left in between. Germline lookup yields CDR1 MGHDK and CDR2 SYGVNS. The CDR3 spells CASSPIDGRGPYNEQFF. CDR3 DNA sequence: TGTGCCAGCAGCCCCATTGACGGGAGAGGGCCCTACAATGAGCAGTTCTTC. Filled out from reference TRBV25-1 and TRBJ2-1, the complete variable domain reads EADIYQTPRYLVIGTGKKITLECSQTMGHDKMYWYQQDPGMELHLIHYSYGVNSTEKGDLSSESTVSRIRTEHFPLTLESARPSHTSQYLCASSPIDGRGPYNEQFFGPGTRLTVL.

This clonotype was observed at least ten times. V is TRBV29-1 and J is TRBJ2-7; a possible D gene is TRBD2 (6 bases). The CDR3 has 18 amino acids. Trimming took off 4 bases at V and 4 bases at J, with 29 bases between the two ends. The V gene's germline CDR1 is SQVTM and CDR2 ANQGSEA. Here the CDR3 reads CSVGRPVEGTYLSYEQYF. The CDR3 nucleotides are TGCAGCGTTGGCCGCCCAGTGGAGGGGACGTACTTGTCGTACGAGCAGTACTTC.

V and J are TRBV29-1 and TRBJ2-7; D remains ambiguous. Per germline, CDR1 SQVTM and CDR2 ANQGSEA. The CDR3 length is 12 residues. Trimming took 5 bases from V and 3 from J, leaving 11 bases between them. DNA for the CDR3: TGCAGCGTTAAGACGTCCGTCTACGAGCAGTACTTC. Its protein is CSVKTSVYEQYF.

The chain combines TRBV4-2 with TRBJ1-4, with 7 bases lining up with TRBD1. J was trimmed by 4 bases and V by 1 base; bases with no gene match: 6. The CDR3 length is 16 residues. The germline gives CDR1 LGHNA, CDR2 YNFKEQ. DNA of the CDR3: TGTGCCAGCAGCCAAGCTCCGGGACAGCGTAATGAAAAACTGTTTTTT. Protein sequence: CASSQAPGQRNEKLFF.

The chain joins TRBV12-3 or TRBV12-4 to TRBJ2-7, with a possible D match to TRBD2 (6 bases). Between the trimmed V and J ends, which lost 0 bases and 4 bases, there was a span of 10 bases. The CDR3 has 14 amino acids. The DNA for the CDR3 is TGTGCCAGCAGTTTAGCGGGAGGTTGGTACGAGCAGTACTTC. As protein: CASSLAGGWYEQYF.

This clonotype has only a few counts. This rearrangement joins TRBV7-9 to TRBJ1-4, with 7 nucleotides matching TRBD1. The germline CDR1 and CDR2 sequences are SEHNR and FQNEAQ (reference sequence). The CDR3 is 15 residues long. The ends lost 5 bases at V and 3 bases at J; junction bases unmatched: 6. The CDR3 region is CASSPSGGPNEKLFF. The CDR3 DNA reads TGTGCCAGCAGCCCCTCAGGGGGGCCTAATGAAAAACTGTTTTTT.

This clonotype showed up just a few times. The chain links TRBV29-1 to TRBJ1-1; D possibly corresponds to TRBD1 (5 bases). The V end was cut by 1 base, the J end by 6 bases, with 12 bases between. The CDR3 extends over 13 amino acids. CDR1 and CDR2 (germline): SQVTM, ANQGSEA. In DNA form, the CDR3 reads TGCAGCGTTGAAGGGGCAGGGTGGGCTGAAGCTTTCTTT. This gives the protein CSVEGAGWAEAFF.

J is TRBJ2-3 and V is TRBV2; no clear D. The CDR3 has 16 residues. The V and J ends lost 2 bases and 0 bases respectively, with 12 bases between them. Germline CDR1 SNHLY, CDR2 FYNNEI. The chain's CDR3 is CASSEPTDPSTDTQYF. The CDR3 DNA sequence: TGTGCCAGCAGTGAACCTACGGACCCTAGCACAGATACGCAGTATTTT.